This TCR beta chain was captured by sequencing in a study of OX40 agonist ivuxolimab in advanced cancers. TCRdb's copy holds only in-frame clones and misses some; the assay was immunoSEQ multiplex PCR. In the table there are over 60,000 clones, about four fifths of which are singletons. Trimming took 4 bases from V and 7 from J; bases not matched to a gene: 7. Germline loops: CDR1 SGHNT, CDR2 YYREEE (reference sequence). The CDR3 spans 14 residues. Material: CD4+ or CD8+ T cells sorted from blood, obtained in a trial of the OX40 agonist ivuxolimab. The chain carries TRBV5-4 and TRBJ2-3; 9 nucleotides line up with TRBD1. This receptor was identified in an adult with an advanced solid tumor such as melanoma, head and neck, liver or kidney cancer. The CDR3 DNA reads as TGTGCCAGCAGCAGTAGACAGGGGGGTAATACGCAGTATTTT. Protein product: CASSSRQGGNTQYF.